This TCR beta chain is drawn from a study of CD8+ T cells in alopecia areata. Overall study findings and caveats: Among the 100 top clones, expanded CD8+ clones, like scalp clonality, were significantly decreased by tofacitinib.

Extracted RNA was reverse transcribed, and the resulting cDNA served as sequencing template. Clones were sequenced by immunoSEQ multiplex PCR, and TCRdb holds only the in-frame ones, with some missing. The sample shows 130,000 or so clones, approximately 86% of them seen only once. As to treatment: oral pan-JAK inhibitor, 5-10 mg twice daily. Worth noting for this clone: Its antigen remains unidentified.

The V end was cut by 4 bases, the J end by 11 bases, with 18 bases between. Germline CDR1 is SGDLS and CDR2 is YYNGEE. The CDR3 has 13 residues. Sample: CD8+ T cells sorted from blood, taken at week 4, from a patient treated with tofacitinib. The chain employs TRBV9 and TRBJ1-2; D unresolved. The source is a human donor with alopecia areata. The CDR3 protein is CASSPRSGDRYTF. As DNA, the CDR3 is TGTGCCAGCAGCCCCCGGTCCGGGGATAGGTACACCTTC.